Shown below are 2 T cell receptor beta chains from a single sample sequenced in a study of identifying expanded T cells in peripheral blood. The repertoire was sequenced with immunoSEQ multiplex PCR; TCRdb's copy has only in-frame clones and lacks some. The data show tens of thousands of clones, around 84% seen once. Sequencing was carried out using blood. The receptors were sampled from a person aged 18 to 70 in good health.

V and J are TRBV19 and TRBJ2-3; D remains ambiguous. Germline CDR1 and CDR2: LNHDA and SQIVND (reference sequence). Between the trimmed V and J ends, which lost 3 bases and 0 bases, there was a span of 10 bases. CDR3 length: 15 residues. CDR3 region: CASSIRRESTDTQYF. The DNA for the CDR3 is TGTGCCAGTAGTATCCGTCGAGAAAGCACAGATACGCAGTATTTT.

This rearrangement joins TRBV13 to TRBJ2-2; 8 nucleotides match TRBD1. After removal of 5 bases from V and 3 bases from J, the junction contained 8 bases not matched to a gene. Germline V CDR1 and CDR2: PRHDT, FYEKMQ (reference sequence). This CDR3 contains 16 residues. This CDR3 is CASSPPGGVYTGELFF. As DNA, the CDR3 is TGTGCCAGCAGCCCCCCAGGGGGCGTATACACCGGGGAGCTGTTTTTT. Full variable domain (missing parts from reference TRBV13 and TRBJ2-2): AAGVIQSPRHLIKEKRETATLKCYPIPRHDTVYWYQQGPGQDPQFLISFYEKMQSDKGSIPDRFSAQQFSDYHSELNMSSLELGDSALYFCASSPPGGVYTGELFFGEGSRLTVL.